The rows below give T cell receptor beta chains drawn from one sample of a study of T cell changes during pregnancy in multiple sclerosis. The repertoire was sequenced with immunoSEQ multiplex PCR; TCRdb's copy has only in-frame clones and lacks some. Seen here are roughly 61,000 clones, under 95% observed once, and the top ten hold 3% to 3.5%. Sequences were derived from peripheral blood, sampled in the first trimester of pregnancy. These receptors all come from a female donor in good health, enrolled as a control in a pregnancy study. Both conserved end residues are part of each CDR3. D genes are given only for firm matches. Clone size is shown for a subset of rows, as once, few, many or a class of expanded clone.

TRBV30	TRBJ1-4	-	-	CASPSGDEKLFF	TGTGCCTCCCCCTCAGGGGACGAAAAACTGTTTTTT
TRBV6-5	TRBJ1-1	-	-	CASRLGRGNGEAFF	TGTGCCAGCAGGCTTGGACGGGGGAATGGAGAAGCTTTCTTT
TRBV4-1	TRBJ1-4	-	-	CASSQNGRGTGYEKLFF	TGCGCCAGCAGCCAAAATGGGCGGGGGACCGGATATGAAAAACTGTTTTTT
TRBV28	TRBJ1-1	-	-	CASSLTDIWNTEAFF	TGTGCCAGCAGTTTAACGGACATATGGAACACTGAAGCTTTCTTT
TRBV9	TRBJ1-4	TRBD1	once	CASSPDVGQGAEKLFF	TGTGCCAGCAGCCCCGACGTGGGACAGGGTGCTGAAAAACTGTTTTTT
TRBV27	TRBJ2-1	TRBD2	-	CASSLGGLAGLSYNEQFF	TGTGCCAGCAGTTTAGGGGGACTAGCGGGGCTCTCCTACAATGAGCAGTTCTTC
TRBV5-5	TRBJ1-5	TRBD1	-	CASSSGTGERNNQPQHF	TGTGCCAGCAGCTCAGGGACAGGGGAAAGGAACAATCAGCCCCAGCATTTT
TRBV4-1	TRBJ2-1	TRBD2	-	CASSQDSSGSSSYNEQFF	TGCGCCAGCAGCCAAGATTCTAGCGGATCAAGCTCCTACAATGAGCAGTTCTTC
TRBV2	TRBJ1-2	-	once	CASRPTAPAFNYGYTF	TGTGCCAGCAGACCCACGGCCCCAGCGTTTAACTATGGCTACACCTTC
TRBV7-2	TRBJ1-2	-	-	CASSLGQLGGYGYTF	TGTGCCAGCAGCTTAGGACAGCTGGGTGGCTATGGCTACACCTTC
TRBV6-5	TRBJ2-7	TRBD2	-	CASSFSSGRTYEQYF	TGTGCCAGCAGCTTCTCTAGCGGGAGGACCTACGAGCAGTACTTC
TRBV7-2	TRBJ2-5	TRBD2	-	CASSLSPAGGQQETQYF	TGTGCCAGCAGCTTAAGCCCAGCGGGGGGACAACAAGAGACCCAGTACTTC
TRBV6-1	TRBJ2-7	TRBD2	-	CASSEFPSGVSYEQYF	TGTGCCAGCAGTGAATTCCCTAGCGGGGTCTCCTACGAGCAGTACTTC
TRBV5-8	TRBJ1-5	TRBD1	-	CASSFRGQHQPQHF	TGTGCCAGCAGCTTTAGGGGGCAGCATCAGCCCCAGCATTTT
TRBV30	TRBJ1-2	-	-	CAWSVRPYGYTF	TGTGCCTGGAGTGTGAGGCCCTATGGCTACACCTTC
TRBV5-4	TRBJ2-3	-	-	CASSSVPQITDTQYF	TGTGCCAGCAGCTCCGTGCCGCAGATCACAGATACGCAGTATTTT
TRBV18	TRBJ2-7	-	-	CASSPGIPGEQYF	TGTGCCAGCTCCCCAGGCATACCGGGGGAGCAGTACTTC
TRBV10-3	TRBJ2-1	-	-	CAIRLNTGVSYNEQFF	TGTGCCATCAGACTCAATACGGGGGTCTCTTACAATGAGCAGTTCTTC
TRBV7-2	TRBJ2-1	TRBD2	-	CASSPRTSGLTYNEQFF	TGTGCCAGCAGCCCGCGGACTAGCGGATTAACTTACAATGAGCAGTTCTTC
TRBV6-5	TRBJ1-2	-	-	CASSRMGAANYGYTF	TGTGCCAGCAGTAGAATGGGGGCAGCTAACTATGGCTACACCTTC
TRBV7-2	TRBJ1-6	TRBD1	-	CASSLGQGTPLHF	TGTGCCAGCAGCTTGGGACAGGGAACACCCCTCCACTTT
TRBV18	TRBJ2-5	TRBD1	-	CASSPTGTGREETQYF	TGTGCCAGCTCACCAACCGGGACAGGGAGGGAAGAGACCCAGTACTTC
TRBV7-9	TRBJ1-1	TRBD1	-	CASSLVRGPTEAFF	TGTGCCAGCAGCTTAGTCAGGGGGCCCACTGAAGCTTTCTTT
TRBV15	TRBJ1-1	-	once	CATSIGGSLLNTEAFF	TGTGCCACCAGTATCGGGGGGAGTCTCCTCAACACTGAAGCTTTCTTT
TRBV7-9	TRBJ2-3	TRBD2	-	CASSSRTSEKSTDTQYF	TGTGCCAGCAGCTCGCGGACTAGTGAAAAGAGCACAGATACGCAGTATTTT
TRBV28	TRBJ1-5	-	-	CASSWGGANNQPQHF	TGTGCCAGCAGTTGGGGTGGGGCCAACAATCAGCCCCAGCATTTT
TRBV5-1	TRBJ2-3	-	-	CASSLESGSGTDTQYF	TGCGCCAGCAGCTTGGAATCGGGGAGCGGGACAGATACGCAGTATTTT
TRBV5-1	TRBJ1-1	-	-	CASSLGGQGTEAFF	TGCGCCAGCAGCTTGGGGGGGCAGGGCACTGAAGCTTTCTTT
TRBV11-1	TRBJ1-1	-	-	CASSLRGDKAFF	TGTGCCAGCAGCTTACGGGGAGACAAAGCTTTCTTT
TRBV27	TRBJ2-3	TRBD2	-	CASSSASGGPTTDTQYF	TGTGCCAGCAGTTCAGCTAGCGGGGGCCCTACCACAGATACGCAGTATTTT
TRBV13	TRBJ1-2	-	-	CASIRGTEGYTF	TGTGCCAGCATCCGGGGGACGGAGGGCTACACCTTC
TRBV19	TRBJ2-3	-	few	CASSTYSVDTQYF	TGTGCCAGTAGTACCTACAGTGTAGATACGCAGTATTTT
TRBV7-8	TRBJ1-2	-	-	CASSLDTGNYGYTF	TGTGCCAGCAGCTTAGATACGGGGAACTATGGCTACACCTTC
TRBV5-4	TRBJ1-2	-	few	CASSPPDGLWGYTF	TGTGCCAGCAGCCCACCCGACGGACTCTGGGGCTACACCTTC
TRBV6-5	TRBJ2-2	-	-	CASSYMGPNTGELFF	TGTGCCAGCAGTTACATGGGCCCTAACACCGGGGAGCTGTTTTTT
TRBV5-1	TRBJ2-2	-	-	CASSPPLSRARSTGELFF	TGCGCCAGCAGCCCTCCTCTTTCCCGCGCTAGGAGCACCGGGGAGCTGTTTTTT
TRBV18	TRBJ1-1	-	-	CASSPYTTANTEAFF	TGTGCCAGCTCACCGTATACCACTGCGAACACTGAAGCTTTCTTT
TRBV6-5	TRBJ2-3	-	-	CASSYSGAGDTQYF	TGTGCCAGCAGTTACTCGGGAGCGGGAGATACGCAGTATTTT
TRBV7-9	TRBJ1-4	TRBD1	-	CASSSTLTGAGEKLFF	TGTGCCAGCAGTTCAACCCTGACAGGGGCCGGTGAAAAACTGTTTTTT
TRBV6-1	TRBJ2-7	-	-	CASSDARLGRYYEQYF	TGTGCCAGCAGTGATGCTCGGCTAGGCCGGTACTACGAGCAGTACTTC
TRBV6-1	TRBJ2-1	TRBD1	-	CASSTGEDYNEQFF	TGTGCCAGCAGTACAGGGGAAGACTACAATGAGCAGTTCTTC
TRBV7-9	TRBJ1-4	-	-	CASSSQSEKLFF	TGTGCCAGCAGCTCCCAGTCGGAAAAACTGTTTTTT
TRBV10-3	TRBJ2-3	TRBD1	-	CAISESEEGATDTQYF	TGTGCCATCAGTGAGTCGGAAGAGGGGGCCACAGATACGCAGTATTTT
TRBV5-6	TRBJ1-2	TRBD1	-	CASSLFDRAGMDGYTF	TGTGCCAGCAGCTTATTCGACAGGGCTGGAATGGATGGCTACACCTTC
TRBV7-3	TRBJ2-5	-	-	CASSRERETQYF	TGTGCCAGCAGCCGGGAACGAGAGACCCAGTACTTC